Presented here are 25 T cell receptor beta chains from one specimen sequenced in a study of T cells expressing NK-cell markers. One entry per CDR3 protein, without DNA, is what TCRdb gives after re-calling the 5' RACE reads. Here the sample table reports about 180,000 distinct CDR3 sequences. Input material: blood T cells: a sorted CD56 or NKG2C T cell subset, CD4+ or CD8+ T cells, or bulk PBMC T cells (not recorded which). These receptors originate from a man aged 18-75 years in good health.

The chain employs TRBV5-6 and TRBJ2-1; TCRdb returns TRBD2, unconfirmable since there is no DNA. The CDR3 contains 17 residues. Per germline, CDR1 SGHDT and CDR2 YYEEEE. This chain's CDR3 is CASSSSGGAYSYNEQFF.

The chain couples TRBV27 to TRBJ2-7; the TCRdb D gene call, TRBD1, has no DNA to confirm it. In germline, CDR1 is MNHEY, CDR2 SMNVEV (reference sequence). The CDR3 extends over 15 amino acids. This chain's CDR3 is CASSIKDRVYYEQYF.

The CDR3 sequence is CASRPGEGGYTF. This chain joins TRBV10-3 and TRBJ1-2. CDR3 length: 12 amino acids. Germline V lookup: CDR1 ENHRY, CDR2 SYGVKD.

The chain couples TRBV4-2 to TRBJ2-7; the D call from TCRdb, TRBD1, cannot be confirmed without DNA. The CDR3 sequence is 14 residues long. Germline lookup yields CDR1 LGHNA and CDR2 YNFKEQ. The CDR3: CASSLTGGGDKQYF.

The V and J genes are TRBV27 and TRBJ2-7; TCRdb's D call, TRBD2, is unchecked because there is no DNA. CDR3 size: 16 residues. Germline V gene lookup returns CDR1 MNHEY and CDR2 SMNVEV (reference sequence). CDR3 sequence reads: CASSQTLAGSHYEQYF.

V gene TRBV20-1 combines with J gene TRBJ2-5; TCRdb's D gene call, TRBD1, goes unchecked for lack of DNA. The CDR3 sequence is 18 residues long. Germline loops: CDR1 DFQATT, CDR2 SNEGSKA (reference sequence). CDR3 sequence reads: CSAARQGATALRQETQYF.

This rearrangement joins TRBV25-1 to TRBJ1-2; the D call from TCRdb, TRBD1, cannot be confirmed without DNA. Per germline, CDR1 MGHDK and CDR2 SYGVNS. The CDR3 is made up of 12 amino acids. CDR3 sequence: CASRIGGEGYTF.

The chain recombines TRBV29-1 with TRBJ1-2; TCRdb designates TRBD1, a call that cannot be tested without DNA. The CDR3 covers 12 residues. The germline V gene encodes CDR1 SQVTM and CDR2 ANQGSEA. This chain's CDR3 is CSGDSPSSGYTF.

The rearrangement uses TRBV2 and TRBJ2-7; as DNA is missing, the TRBD1 call by TCRdb cannot be tested. CDR3 size: 12 residues. CDR1 is SNHLY and CDR2 is FYNNEI in the germline V gene. This CDR3 is CAGGRGGWEQYF.

This sequence joins TRBV7-6 and TRBJ2-1; the D call of TRBD2 rests on TCRdb alone, since no DNA is present to check it. This CDR3 is built from 17 residues. In germline, CDR1 is SGHVS, CDR2 FNYEAQ. CDR3 residues: CASSLYSGGKGYNEQFF.

J is TRBJ1-6 and V is TRBV6-1; TCRdb indicates TRBD1, and absent DNA this call remains unverified. This CDR3 is 15 amino acids long. CDR1 and CDR2 (germline): MNHNS, SASEGT. The CDR3 loop reads CASRPQGQESSPLHF.

CDR3 protein: CASSLDRGNYNEQFF. V and J are TRBV7-7 and TRBJ2-1; TCRdb's D gene call, TRBD1, goes unchecked for lack of DNA. The V gene's germline CDR1 is SSHAT and CDR2 FNYEAQ (reference sequence). The CDR3 is 15 residues long.

This chain connects TRBV11-1 to TRBJ2-7; absent DNA, TCRdb's TRBD1 call cannot be checked. The germline CDR1 and CDR2 sequences are SGHAT and FQDESV (reference sequence). The CDR3 runs 18 residues. This CDR3 reads CASSPTILGDRETYEQYF.

The chain employs TRBV6-1 and TRBJ2-7; the TRBD2 assignment by TCRdb is unverifiable without DNA. There are 16 residues in the CDR3. CDR1 MNHNS and CDR2 SASEGT come from the germline V gene. The CDR3 spells CASRPKTSAFTYEQYF.

This chain connects TRBV7-9 to TRBJ1-4; there is no DNA to check the TCRdb D call of TRBD1. The CDR3 consists of 12 residues. The germline V gene encodes CDR1 SEHNR and CDR2 FQNEAQ (reference sequence). The CDR3 here is CASRGANEKLFF.

The chain employs TRBV6-1 and TRBJ2-1; lacking DNA, the TRBD1 call made by TCRdb goes unchecked. Germline V lookup: CDR1 MNHNS, CDR2 SASEGT. The CDR3 has 12 residues. CDR3 residues: CASTWTGSEQFF.

The rearrangement joins TRBV20-1 to TRBJ2-2; lacking DNA, the TRBD1 call made by TCRdb goes unchecked. The CDR3 length is 16 residues. Germline V gene lookup returns CDR1 DFQATT and CDR2 SNEGSKA (reference sequence). CDR3 sequence: CSARPPGAANTGELFF.

The chain joins TRBV5-4 to TRBJ2-7; the D call from TCRdb, TRBD2, cannot be confirmed without DNA. The germline V gene has CDR1 SGHNT and CDR2 YYREEE (reference sequence). The CDR3 contains 15 residues. CDR3 sequence reads: CASSLVAGATYEQYF.

This sequence joins TRBV6-5 and TRBJ2-3; TCRdb's D call, TRBD1, is unchecked because there is no DNA. CDR3 length: 16 amino acids. Germline V gives CDR1 MNHEY, CDR2 SVGAGI. This CDR3 is CASSYGTLWGTDTQYF.

V usage is TRBV15 and J usage is TRBJ2-5; TCRdb proposes TRBD1, but this gene call is untestable without DNA. Germline V lookup: CDR1 LNHNV, CDR2 YYDKDF (reference sequence). The CDR3 runs 16 residues. CDR3 amino acids: CATSRDWGQLQETQYF.

J is TRBJ2-2 and V is TRBV2; no DNA is available, so the TRBD1 call from TCRdb remains unchecked. The CDR3 is 18 amino acids. Germline V gene lookup returns CDR1 SNHLY and CDR2 FYNNEI. The CDR3 region is CASSSNVDRGMNTGELFF.

This chain joins TRBV7-8 and TRBJ1-1; TCRdb returns TRBD1, unconfirmable since there is no DNA. CDR1 SGHVS and CDR2 FQNEAQ come from the germline V gene. This CDR3 is 14 amino acids long. CDR3 loop: CASSFRDRGAEAFF.

The J gene is TRBJ2-1, the V gene TRBV19; TCRdb outputs TRBD2, but without DNA this stays unchecked. The CDR3 sequence is 15 residues long. Germline-derived CDR1 and CDR2 are LNHDA and SQIVND (reference sequence). The CDR3 sequence: CASSTQRGGLDEQFF.

The chain combines TRBV12-5 with TRBJ2-3; the TCRdb D gene call, TRBD2, has no DNA to confirm it. The CDR3 extends over 22 amino acids. The V gene's germline CDR1 is LGHNT and CDR2 FRNRAP. CDR3 loop: CASGPGSGTSGSLPTSTDTQYF.

This chain joins TRBV30 and TRBJ2-5; the TCRdb call, TRBD1, lacks DNA for checking. Germline V gene lookup returns CDR1 GTSNPN and CDR2 SVGIG (reference sequence). This CDR3 spans 17 amino acids. This chain's CDR3 is CAWSVIPGQGYQETQYF.